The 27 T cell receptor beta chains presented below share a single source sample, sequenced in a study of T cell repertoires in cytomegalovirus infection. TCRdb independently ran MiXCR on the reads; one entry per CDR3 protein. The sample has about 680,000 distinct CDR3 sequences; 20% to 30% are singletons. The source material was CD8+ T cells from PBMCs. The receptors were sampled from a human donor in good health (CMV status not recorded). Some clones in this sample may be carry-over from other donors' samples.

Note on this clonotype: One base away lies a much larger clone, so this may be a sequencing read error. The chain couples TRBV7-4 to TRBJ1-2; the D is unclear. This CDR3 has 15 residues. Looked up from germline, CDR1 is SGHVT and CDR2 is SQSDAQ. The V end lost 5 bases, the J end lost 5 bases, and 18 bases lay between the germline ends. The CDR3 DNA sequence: TGTGCCAGCAGCCTTTCCACCCGAAGCCGGTATGGCTACACCTTC. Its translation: CASSLSTRSRYGYTF. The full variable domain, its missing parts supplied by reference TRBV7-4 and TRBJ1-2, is GAGVSQSPRYKVAKRGRDVALRCDSISGHVTLYWYRQTLGQGSEVLTYSQSDAQRDKSGRPSGRFSAERPERSVSTLKIQRTEQGDSAVYLCASSLSTRSRYGYTFGSGTRLTVV.

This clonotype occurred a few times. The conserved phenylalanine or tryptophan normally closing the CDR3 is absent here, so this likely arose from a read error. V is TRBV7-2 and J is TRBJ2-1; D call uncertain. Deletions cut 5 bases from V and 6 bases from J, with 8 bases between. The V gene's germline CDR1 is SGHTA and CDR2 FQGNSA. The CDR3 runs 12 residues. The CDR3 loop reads CASSPSGNEQFL. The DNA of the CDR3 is TGTGCCAGCAGCCCCTCTGGCAATGAGCAGTTCTTA.

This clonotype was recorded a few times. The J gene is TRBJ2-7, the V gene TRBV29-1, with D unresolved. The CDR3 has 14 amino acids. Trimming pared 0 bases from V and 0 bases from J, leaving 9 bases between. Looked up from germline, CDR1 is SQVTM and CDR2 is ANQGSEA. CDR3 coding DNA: TGCAGCGTTGAAGACCAGTCTAGCTCCTACGAGCAGTACTTC. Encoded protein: CSVEDQSSSYEQYF.

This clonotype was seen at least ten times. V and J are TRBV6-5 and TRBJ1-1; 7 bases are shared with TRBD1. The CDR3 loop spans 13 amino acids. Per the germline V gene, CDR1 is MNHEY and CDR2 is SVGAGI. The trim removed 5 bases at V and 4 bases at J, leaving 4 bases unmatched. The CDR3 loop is CASSHRGGTEAFF. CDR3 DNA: TGTGCCAGCAGTCACAGGGGAGGCACTGAAGCTTTCTTT.

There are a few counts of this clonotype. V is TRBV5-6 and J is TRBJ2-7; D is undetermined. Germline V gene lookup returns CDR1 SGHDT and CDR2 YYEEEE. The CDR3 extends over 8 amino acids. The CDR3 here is CVPYEQYF. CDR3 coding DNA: TGTGTACCCTACGAGCAGTACTTC.

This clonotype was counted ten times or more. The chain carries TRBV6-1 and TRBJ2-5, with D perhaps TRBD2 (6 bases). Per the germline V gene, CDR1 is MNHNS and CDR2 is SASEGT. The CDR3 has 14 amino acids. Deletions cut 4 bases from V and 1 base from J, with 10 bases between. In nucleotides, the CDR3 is TGTGCCAGCAGTGCTCGGGGGAGCCAAGAGACCCAGTACTTC. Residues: CASSARGSQETQYF.

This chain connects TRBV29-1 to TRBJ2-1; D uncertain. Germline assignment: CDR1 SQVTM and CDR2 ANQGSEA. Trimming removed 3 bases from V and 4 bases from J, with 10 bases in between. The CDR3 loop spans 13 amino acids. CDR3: CSVEGLGYNEQFF. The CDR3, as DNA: TGCAGCGTTGAGGGGTTGGGATACAATGAGCAGTTCTTC.

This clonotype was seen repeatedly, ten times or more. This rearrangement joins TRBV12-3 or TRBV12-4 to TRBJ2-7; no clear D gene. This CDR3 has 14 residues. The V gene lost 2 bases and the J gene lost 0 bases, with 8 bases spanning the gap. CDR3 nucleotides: TGTGCCAGCAGTTTAAGGAAGCCCTCCTACGAGCAGTACTTC. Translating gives CASSLRKPSYEQYF.

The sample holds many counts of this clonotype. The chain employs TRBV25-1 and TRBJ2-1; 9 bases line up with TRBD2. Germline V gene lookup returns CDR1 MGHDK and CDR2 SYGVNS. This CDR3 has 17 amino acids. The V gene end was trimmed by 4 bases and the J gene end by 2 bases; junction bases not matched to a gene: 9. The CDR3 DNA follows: TGTGCCAGCAGTGGCCCGAGCGGGGGGCCACCCTACAATGAGCAGTTCTTC. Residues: CASSGPSGGPPYNEQFF.

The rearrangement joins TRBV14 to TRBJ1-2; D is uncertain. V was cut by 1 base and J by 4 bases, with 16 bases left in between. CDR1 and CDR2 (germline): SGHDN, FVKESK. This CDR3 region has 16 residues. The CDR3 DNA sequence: TGTGCCAGCAGCCAAGCGTCGGTCAGCTCCCTCTATGGCTACACCTTC. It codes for CASSQASVSSLYGYTF.

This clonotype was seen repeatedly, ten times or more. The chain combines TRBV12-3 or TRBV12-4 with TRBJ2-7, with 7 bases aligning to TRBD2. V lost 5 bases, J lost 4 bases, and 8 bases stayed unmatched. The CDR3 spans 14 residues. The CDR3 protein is CASSRGGLGYEQYV. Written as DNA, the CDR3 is TGTGCCAGCAGTCGCGGGGGTCTAGGGTACGAGCAGTACGTC.

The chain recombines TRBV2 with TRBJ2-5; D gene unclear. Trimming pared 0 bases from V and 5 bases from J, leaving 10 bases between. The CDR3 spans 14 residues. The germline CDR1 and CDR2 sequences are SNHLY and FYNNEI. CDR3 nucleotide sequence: TGTGCCAGCAGTGAAGCTGAGGCTGGGGAGACCCAGTACTTC. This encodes CASSEAEAGETQYF.

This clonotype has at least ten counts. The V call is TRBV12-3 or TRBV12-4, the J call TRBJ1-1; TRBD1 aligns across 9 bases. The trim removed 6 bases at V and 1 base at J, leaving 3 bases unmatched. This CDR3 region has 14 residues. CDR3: CASSLQGANTEAFF. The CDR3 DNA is TGTGCCAGCAGCTTACAGGGGGCGAACACTGAAGCTTTCTTT.

CDR3 nucleotide sequence: TGCAGTACGGTCGACAGGGGTTTTGATGGCTACACCTTC. Encoded protein: CSTVDRGFDGYTF. The V and J genes are TRBV20-1 and TRBJ1-2, with 8 positions matching TRBD1. The CDR3 runs 13 residues. Looked up from germline, CDR1 is DFQATT and CDR2 is SNEGSKA (reference sequence). The junction had 11 bases not matched to a gene; V was cut back by 8 bases and J by 6 bases.

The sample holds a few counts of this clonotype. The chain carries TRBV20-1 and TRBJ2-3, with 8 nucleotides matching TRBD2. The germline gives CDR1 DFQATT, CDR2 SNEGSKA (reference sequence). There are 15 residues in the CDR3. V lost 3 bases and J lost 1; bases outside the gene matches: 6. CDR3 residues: CSASDGGGRTDTQYF. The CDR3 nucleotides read TGCAGTGCTAGCGACGGGGGGGGCCGCACAGATACGCAGTATTTT.

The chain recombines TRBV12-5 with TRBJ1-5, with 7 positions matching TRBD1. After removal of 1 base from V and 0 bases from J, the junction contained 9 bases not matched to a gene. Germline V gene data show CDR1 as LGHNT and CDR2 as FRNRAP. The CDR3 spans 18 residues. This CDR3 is CASGLDRGGVGSNQPQHF. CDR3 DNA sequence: TGTGCTAGTGGTTTGGACAGGGGAGGAGTTGGTAGCAATCAGCCCCAGCATTTT.

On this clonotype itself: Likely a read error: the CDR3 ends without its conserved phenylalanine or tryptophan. CDR3 nucleotides: TGTGCCAGCAGCCCCGACCGGACTGAAGCTTTCCTT. This translates into CASSPDRTEAFL. The rearrangement uses TRBV6-8 and TRBJ1-1; D is ambiguous. With 6 bases removed from V and 5 bases from J, the gap between germline ends came to 10 bases. Germline-derived CDR1 and CDR2 are MNHGY and SAAAGT. CDR3 length equals 12 residues.

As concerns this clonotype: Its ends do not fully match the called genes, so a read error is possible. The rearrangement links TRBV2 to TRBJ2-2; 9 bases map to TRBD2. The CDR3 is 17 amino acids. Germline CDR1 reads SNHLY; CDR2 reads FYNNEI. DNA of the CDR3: TGTGCCAGCAGTGGAGCTAGCGGGGCCATTGTAGCCGGGGAGCTGGTTTTT. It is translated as CASSGASGAIVAGELVF.

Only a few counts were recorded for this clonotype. CDR3 region: CASSIRGSSTDTQYF. The CDR3 coding sequence is TGTGCCAGTAGTATCCGGGGGTCAAGCACAGATACGCAGTATTTT. The rearrangement links TRBV19 to TRBJ2-3, with a weak D call TRBD2 (6 bases). The ends were cut back, 3 bases at V and 0 bases at J, with 10 bases in the middle. The CDR3 spans 15 residues. CDR1 is LNHDA, CDR2 SQIVND, per germline (reference sequence).

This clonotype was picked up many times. The CDR3 nucleotides read TGTGCCAGCAGTTACGAGGGGATACGAGAGACCCAGTACTTC. Translated, it gives CASSYEGIRETQYF. The rearrangement joins TRBV6-5 to TRBJ2-5, with D possibly called TRBD1 or TRBD2 (5 bases each). V lost 2 bases and J lost 4, with 11 bases in between. Germline V lookup: CDR1 MNHEY, CDR2 SVGAGI. The CDR3 length is 14 residues.

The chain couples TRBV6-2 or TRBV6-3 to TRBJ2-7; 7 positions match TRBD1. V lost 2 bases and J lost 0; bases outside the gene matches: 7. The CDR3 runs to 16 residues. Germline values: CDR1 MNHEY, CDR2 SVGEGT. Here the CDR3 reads CASSYLQGSISYEQYF. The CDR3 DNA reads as TGTGCCAGCAGTTACCTACAGGGGTCGATCTCCTACGAGCAGTACTTC.

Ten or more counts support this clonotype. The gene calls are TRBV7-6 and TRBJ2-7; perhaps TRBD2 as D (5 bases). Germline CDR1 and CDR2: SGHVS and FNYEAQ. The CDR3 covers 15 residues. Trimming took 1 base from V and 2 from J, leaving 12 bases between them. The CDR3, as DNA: TGTGCCAGCAGCTTAGAACTAGTATCCACCTACGAGCAGTACTTC. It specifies CASSLELVSTYEQYF.

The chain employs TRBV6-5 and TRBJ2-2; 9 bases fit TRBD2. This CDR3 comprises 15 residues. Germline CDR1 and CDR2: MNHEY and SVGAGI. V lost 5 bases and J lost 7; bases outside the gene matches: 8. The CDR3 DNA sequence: TGTGCCAGCAGTCGATGGACTAGCGATGGCGGGGAGCTGTTTTTT. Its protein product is CASSRWTSDGGELFF.

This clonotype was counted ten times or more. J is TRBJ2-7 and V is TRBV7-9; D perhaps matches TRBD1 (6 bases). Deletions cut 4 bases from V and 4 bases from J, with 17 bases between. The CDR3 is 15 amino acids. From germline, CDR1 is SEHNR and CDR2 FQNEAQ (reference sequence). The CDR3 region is CASSSPTGIGYEQYF. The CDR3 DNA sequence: TGTGCCAGCAGCTCACCCACAGGGATAGGGTACGAGCAGTACTTC.

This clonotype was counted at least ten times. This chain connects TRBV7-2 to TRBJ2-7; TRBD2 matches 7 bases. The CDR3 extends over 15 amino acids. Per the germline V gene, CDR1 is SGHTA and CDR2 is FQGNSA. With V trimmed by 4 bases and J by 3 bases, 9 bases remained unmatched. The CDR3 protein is CASSSWGGVGYEQYV. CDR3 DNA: TGTGCCAGCAGCTCCTGGGGGGGGGTTGGCTACGAGCAGTACGTC.

CDR3 sequence: CSASRVDSPLHF. CDR3 nucleotides: TGCAGTGCTAGTAGGGTGGATTCACCCCTCCACTTT. The chain couples TRBV20-1 to TRBJ1-6; D not resolved. The V gene lost 3 bases and the J gene lost 8 bases, with 8 bases spanning the gap. CDR1 and CDR2 (germline): DFQATT, SNEGSKA (reference sequence). CDR3 length: 12 residues.

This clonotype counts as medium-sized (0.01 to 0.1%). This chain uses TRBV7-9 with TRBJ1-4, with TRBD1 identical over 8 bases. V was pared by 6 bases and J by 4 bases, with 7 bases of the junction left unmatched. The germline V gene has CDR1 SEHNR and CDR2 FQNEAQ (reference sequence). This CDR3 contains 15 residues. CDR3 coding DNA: TGTGCCAGCAGTTTACCGGGACAGGTTAATGAAAAACTGTTTTTT. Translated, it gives CASSLPGQVNEKLFF.